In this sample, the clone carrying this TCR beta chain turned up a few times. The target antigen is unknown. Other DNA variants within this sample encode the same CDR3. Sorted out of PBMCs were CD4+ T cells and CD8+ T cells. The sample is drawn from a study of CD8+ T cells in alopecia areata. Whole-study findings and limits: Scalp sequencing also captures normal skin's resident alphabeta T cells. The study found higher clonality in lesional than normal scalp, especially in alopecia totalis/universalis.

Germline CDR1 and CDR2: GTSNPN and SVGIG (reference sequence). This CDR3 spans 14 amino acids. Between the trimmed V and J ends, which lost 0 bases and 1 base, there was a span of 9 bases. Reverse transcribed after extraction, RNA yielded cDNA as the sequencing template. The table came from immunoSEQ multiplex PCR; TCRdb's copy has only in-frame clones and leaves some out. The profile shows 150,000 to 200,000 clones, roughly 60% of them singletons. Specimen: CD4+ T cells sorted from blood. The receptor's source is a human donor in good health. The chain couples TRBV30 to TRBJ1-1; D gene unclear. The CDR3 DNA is TGTGCCTGGAGTGTATATACGGGGAACACTGAAGCTTTCTTT. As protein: CAWSVYTGNTEAFF. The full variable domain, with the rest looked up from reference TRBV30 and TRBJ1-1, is SQTIHQWPATLVQPVGSPLSLECTVEGTSNPNLYWYRQAAGRGLQLLFYSVGIGQISSEVPQNLSASRPQDRQFILSSKKLLLSDSGFYLCAWSVYTGNTEAFFGQGTRLTVV.